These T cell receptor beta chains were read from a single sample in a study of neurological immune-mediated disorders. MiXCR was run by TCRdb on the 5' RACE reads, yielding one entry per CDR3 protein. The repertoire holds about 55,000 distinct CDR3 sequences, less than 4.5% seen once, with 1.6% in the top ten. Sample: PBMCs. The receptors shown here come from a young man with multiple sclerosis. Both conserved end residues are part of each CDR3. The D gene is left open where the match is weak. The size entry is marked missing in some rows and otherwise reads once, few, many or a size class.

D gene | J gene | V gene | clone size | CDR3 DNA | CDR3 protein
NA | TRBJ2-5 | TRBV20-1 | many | TGCAGTGCTAGAGACAGGCCAAAGGGGACCCAGTACTTC | CSARDRPKGTQYF
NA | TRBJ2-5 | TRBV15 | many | TGTGCCACCAGCAGTTCAAACAGAGTCCAAGAGACCCAGTACTTC | CATSSSNRVQETQYF
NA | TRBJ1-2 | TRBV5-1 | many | TGCGCCAGCAGCCCCTCAGGAGGGGATAACTATGGCTACACCTTC | CASSPSGGDNYGYTF
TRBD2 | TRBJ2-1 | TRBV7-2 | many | TGTGCCAGCAGCTTACTGGGCGGGGGTCGAGACAATGAGCAGTTCTTC | CASSLLGGGRDNEQFF
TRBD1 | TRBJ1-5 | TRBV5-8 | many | TGTGCCAGCAGCCAGGGGACAGGGGGCCATCAGCCCCAGCATTTT | CASSQGTGGHQPQHF
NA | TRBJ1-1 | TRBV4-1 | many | TGCGCCAGCAGCCCCATTGGGCGGGTGATGAACACTGAAGCTTTCTTT | CASSPIGRVMNTEAFF
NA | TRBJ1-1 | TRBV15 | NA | TGTGCCACCAGCAGAGATCCGGAAGGCACTGAAGCTTTCTTT | CATSRDPEGTEAFF
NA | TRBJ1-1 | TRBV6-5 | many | TGTGCCAGCGAGGGAGGCAGTATGAACACTGAAGCTTTCTTT | CASEGGSMNTEAFF
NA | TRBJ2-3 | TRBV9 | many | TGTGCCAGCAGCGTAGGGGGTAAGGGGGATACGCAGTATTTT | CASSVGGKGDTQYF
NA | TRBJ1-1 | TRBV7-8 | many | TGTGCCAGCAGCTTGACTCTACGGGGTACGACTGAAGCTTTCTTT | CASSLTLRGTTEAFF
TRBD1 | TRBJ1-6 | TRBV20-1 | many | TGCAGTGCTAGAGACACCGGGACAGGGAATTCACCCCTCCACTTT | CSARDTGTGNSPLHF
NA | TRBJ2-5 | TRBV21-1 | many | TGTGCCAGCAGCAAATGGCCAGGGATAAAGACCCAGTACTTC | CASSKWPGIKTQYF
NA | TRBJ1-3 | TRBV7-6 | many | TGTGCCAGCAGCTTAGAGGTCTCTGGAAACACCATATATTTT | CASSLEVSGNTIYF
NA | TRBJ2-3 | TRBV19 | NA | TGTGCCAGTAGTATGGGGGAACCCACAGATACGCAGTATTTT | CASSMGEPTDTQYF
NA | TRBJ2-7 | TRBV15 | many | TGTGCCACCAGCAGAGATGTCGTTCGCGAGCAGTACTTC | CATSRDVVREQYF
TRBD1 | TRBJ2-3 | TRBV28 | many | TGTGCCAGCACCCACTCAGGACAGGGTATTTTCACAGATACGCAGTATTTT | CASTHSGQGIFTDTQYF
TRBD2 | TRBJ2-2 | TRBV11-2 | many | TGTGCCAGCAGCCTTATGACTAGCGGGAGCACCGGGGAGCTGTTTTTT | CASSLMTSGSTGELFF
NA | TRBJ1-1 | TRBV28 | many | TGTGCCAGCAGGGAGGGAGGGTCTGAAGCTTTCTTT | CASREGGSEAFF
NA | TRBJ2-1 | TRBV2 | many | TGTGCCAGCAGTACACTGGGCAATGAGCAGTTCTTC | CASSTLGNEQFF
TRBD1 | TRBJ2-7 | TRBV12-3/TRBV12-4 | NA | TGTGCCAGCAAAAGGGACAGGAGAACCTACGAGCAGTACTTC | CASKRDRRTYEQYF
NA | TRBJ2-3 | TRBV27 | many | TGTGCCAGCAGTCTCTTGCTGGGGGGAGGCGGCACAGATACGCAGTATTTT | CASSLLLGGGGTDTQYF
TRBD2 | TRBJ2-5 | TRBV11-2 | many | TGTGCCAGCCTTGGACTAGCGGGAGGAGAGACCCAGTACTTC | CASLGLAGGETQYF
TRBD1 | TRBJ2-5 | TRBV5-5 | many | TGTGCCAGCAGCCCGGGACAGCTCCAAGAGACCCAGTACTTC | CASSPGQLQETQYF
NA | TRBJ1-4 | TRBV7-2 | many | TGTGCCAGCAGCTTAGCTATGGGTGCTAATGAAAAACTGTTTTTT | CASSLAMGANEKLFF
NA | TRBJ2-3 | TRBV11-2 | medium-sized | TGTGCCAGCAGCTTAGGCCAGGGCACAGATACGCAGTATTTT | CASSLGQGTDTQYF
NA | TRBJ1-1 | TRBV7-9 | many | TGTGCCAGCAGCTTTGGAGCAGAGAACACTGAAGCTTTCTTT | CASSFGAENTEAFF
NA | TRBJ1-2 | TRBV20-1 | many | TGCAGTGCTGCAGGGAAAGGTGGCTACACCTTC | CSAAGKGGYTF